Listed here are 28 T cell receptor beta chains from one sample, sequenced in a study of pediatric ulcerative colitis. Sequencing was performed with immunoSEQ multiplex PCR; in TCRdb, only in-frame clones are kept and a portion is missing. Of fewer than 40,000 clones in the sample, less than 90% were seen once. The source material was blood. These receptors came from a girl aged 5-17 years with moderate ulcerative colitis.

This chain joins TRBV2 and TRBJ2-5, with TRBD2 identical over 13 bases. The V and J ends lost 6 bases and 2 bases, in that order; junction bases with no gene match: 3. The CDR3 sequence is 15 residues long. Germline CDR1 is SNHLY and CDR2 is FYNNEI. CDR3 loop: CASSELAGGQETQYF. The CDR3 coding sequence is TGTGCCAGCAGCGAACTAGCGGGAGGGCAAGAGACCCAGTACTTC.

The chain has TRBV7-9 and TRBJ1-1; D possibly corresponds to TRBD1 (6 bases). Trimming stripped 3 bases from V and 3 bases from J, with 20 bases between. CDR3 length: 17 residues. Germline values: CDR1 SEHNR, CDR2 FQNEAQ (reference sequence). For the CDR3, the DNA is TGTGCCAGCAGCTTTACCCGACGTAGGGAGGGGGACACTGAAGCTTTCTTT. This gives the protein CASSFTRRREGDTEAFF.

This clone was seen a few times. Since a far larger clone is one base different, this is likely a read error. The V call is TRBV4-1, the J call TRBJ1-4, with D possibly TRBD1 on 5 matching bases. V was cut by 1 base and J by 3 bases, with 24 bases left in between. This CDR3 spans 20 amino acids. The germline CDR1 and CDR2 sequences are MGHRA and YSYEKL. CDR3 in DNA: TGCGCCAGCAGCCAAGGGAACATCCGGGGCCCAGTGGCAGCTAATGAAAAACTGTTTTTT. It specifies CASSQGNIRGPVAANEKLFF.

The V call is TRBV28, the J call TRBJ2-2; possibly TRBD2 for D (6 bases). The V end lost 7 bases, the J end lost 3 bases, and 15 bases lay between the germline ends. The CDR3 length is 15 residues. CDR1 is MDHEN and CDR2 is SYDVKM in the germline V gene. The DNA of the CDR3 is TGTGCCAGCAACTTCGGACGGGACTACACCGGGGAGCTGTTTTTT. It specifies CASNFGRDYTGELFF.

The V gene is TRBV19, the J gene TRBJ2-5; 10 nucleotides align to TRBD1. The DNA end is more similar to TRBJ2-7, so the J call may be wrong. The CDR3 covers 14 residues. CDR1 is LNHDA and CDR2 is SQIVND in the germline V gene (reference sequence). CDR3 residues: CASTPTGGIFEQYF. The CDR3 DNA reads TGTGCCAGTACCCCGACAGGGGGCATCTTCGAGCAGTACTTC.

The chain carries TRBV29-1 and TRBJ2-3; TRBD2 aligns across 8 bases. Unmatched junction bases numbered 6, after V lost 2 bases and J lost 5 bases. Germline loops: CDR1 SQVTM, CDR2 ANQGSEA. This CDR3 is 14 amino acids long. DNA for the CDR3: TGCAGCGTTGAAAGAGCGGGGGTACAAGATACGCAGTATTTT. Translated: CSVERAGVQDTQYF.

This clone was recorded a few times. This rearrangement joins TRBV30 to TRBJ1-4; D unclear. The germline V and J ends were trimmed by 2 bases and 3 bases, with 19 bases remaining between them. The CDR3 consists of 17 residues. CDR1 GTSNPN and CDR2 SVGIG come from the germline V gene (reference sequence). The CDR3 nucleotides read TGTGCCTGGAGTCCTCCCCGGACGGTAGCCGCTAATGAAAAACTGTTTTTT. Its protein is CAWSPPRTVAANEKLFF.

The rearrangement links TRBV7-9 to TRBJ2-7, with D maybe TRBD2 (6 bases). V lost 3 bases to trimming and J lost 0 bases, with 9 bases between them. The CDR3 runs 14 residues. Germline V gives CDR1 SEHNR, CDR2 FQNEAQ (reference sequence). The CDR3 protein is CASSLSEGSYEQYF. The CDR3 nucleotides read TGTGCCAGCAGCTTGTCGGAGGGCTCCTACGAGCAGTACTTC.

The chain carries TRBV7-2 and TRBJ1-2; TRBD1 agrees at 8 bases. Per germline, CDR1 SGHTA and CDR2 FQGNSA. The CDR3 totals 15 residues. V shed 4 bases, J shed 8 bases, and the junction held 12 bases outside the gene matches. The CDR3 DNA is TGTGCCAGCAGCTCTACGAGGACAGGGATGGAGGGCTACACCTTC. Its translation: CASSSTRTGMEGYTF.

The J gene is TRBJ2-7, the V gene TRBV19; 7 bases agree with TRBD1. Germline CDR1 LNHDA, CDR2 SQIVND (reference sequence). The CDR3 is 15 amino acids. V lost 6 bases and J lost 2; bases outside the gene matches: 10. The CDR3 coding sequence is TGTGCCAGTAGCTGGGGGCAGGGGGACCCCTACGAGCAGTACTTC. Its translation: CASSWGQGDPYEQYF.

V and J are TRBV10-3 and TRBJ1-5; D not certain. The germline gives CDR1 ENHRY, CDR2 SYGVKD. Trimming cost V 6 bases and J 0 bases, with 15 bases left between them. This CDR3 region has 16 residues. The CDR3 sequence is CAISLGAVNSNQPQHF. The CDR3 coding sequence is TGTGCCATCAGCCTAGGAGCAGTTAATAGCAATCAGCCCCAGCATTTT.

This chain uses TRBV9 with TRBJ2-3; D not certain. Germline V gives CDR1 SGDLS, CDR2 YYNGEE. V was pared by 0 bases and J by 0 bases, with 8 bases between. The length of the CDR3 is 15 residues. In DNA, the CDR3 is TGTGCCAGCAGCGTAGTTGCGTTGAGCACAGATACGCAGTATTTT. This codes for CASSVVALSTDTQYF. Together with reference TRBV9 and TRBJ2-3, the CDR3 gives the full variable domain: DSGVTQTPKHLITATGQRVTLRCSPRSGDLSVYWYQQSLDQGLQFLIQYYNGEERAKGNILERFSAQQFPDLHSELNLSSLELGDSALYFCASSVVALSTDTQYFGPGTRLTVL.

The chain carries TRBV30 and TRBJ2-1; D not resolved. Per germline, CDR1 GTSNPN and CDR2 SVGIG (reference sequence). Trimming shortened V by 1 base and J by 7 bases, and 5 bases separated the two germline ends. This CDR3 contains 11 residues. Written as DNA, the CDR3 is TGTGCCTGGAGTGACCGAAATGAGCAGTTCTTC. Protein sequence: CAWSDRNEQFF. Filled out from reference TRBV30 and TRBJ2-1, the complete variable domain reads SQTIHQWPATLVQPVGSPLSLECTVEGTSNPNLYWYRQAAGRGLQLLFYSVGIGQISSEVPQNLSASRPQDRQFILSSKKLLLSDSGFYLCAWSDRNEQFFGPGTRLTVL.

This clone was detected only once. As DNA, the CDR3 is TGTGCCAGCAGCCCCCGATTGGTTGATAATGAAAAACTGTTTTTT. This encodes CASSPRLVDNEKLFF. V is TRBV7-9 and J is TRBJ1-4; D is unresolved. Germline V gives CDR1 SEHNR, CDR2 FQNEAQ (reference sequence). The V gene lost 5 bases and the J gene lost 4 bases, with 14 bases spanning the gap. The length of the CDR3 is 15 residues.

This clone came up a few times. The J gene is TRBJ1-3, the V gene TRBV27; no firm D call. CDR3 length equals 14 residues. Trimming shortened V by 3 bases and J by 4 bases, and 10 bases separated the two germline ends. Germline V gives CDR1 MNHEY, CDR2 SMNVEV (reference sequence). The CDR3 nucleotides read TGTGCCAGCAGTTTTCTCCCGTTAGGAAACACCATATATTTT. Translating gives CASSFLPLGNTIYF.

The chain carries TRBV10-3 and TRBJ2-1, with 16 bases matching TRBD2. Germline CDR1 is ENHRY and CDR2 is SYGVKD. V dropped 2 bases and J dropped 6; count of bases not matched to a gene: 7. The CDR3 length is 18 residues. The CDR3 region is CAISERTGTSGRGNEQFF. DNA of the CDR3: TGTGCCATCAGTGAGCGGACCGGGACTAGCGGGAGGGGCAATGAGCAGTTCTTC.

The chain carries TRBV30 and TRBJ2-7; 7 bases fit TRBD2. Looked up from germline, CDR1 is GTSNPN and CDR2 is SVGIG (reference sequence). The CDR3 extends over 13 amino acids. Unmatched junction bases numbered 8, after V lost 4 bases and J lost 5 bases. The CDR3 sequence is CAWMSQGGNEQYF. In DNA form, the CDR3 reads TGTGCCTGGATGTCGCAGGGAGGGAACGAGCAGTACTTC.

This clone is a singleton in its sample. The gene calls are TRBV6-5 and TRBJ1-4; D perhaps matches TRBD1 (6 bases). Germline loops: CDR1 MNHEY, CDR2 SVGAGI. The length of the CDR3 is 12 residues. The ends were cut back, 8 bases at V and 3 bases at J, with 7 bases in the middle. The CDR3 spells CASRTANEKLFF. The CDR3 region has the DNA TGTGCCAGCCGGACAGCTAATGAAAAACTGTTTTTT.

The V gene is TRBV28, the J gene TRBJ1-3; D gene uncertain. The germline V gene encodes CDR1 MDHEN and CDR2 SYDVKM. The CDR3 contains 11 residues. V was shortened by 5 bases and J by 6 bases, with 5 bases between the two germline ends. The CDR3 loop reads CASSLVNTIYF. CDR3 nucleotides: TGTGCCAGCAGTCTTGTAAACACCATATATTTT.

The chain carries TRBV28 and TRBJ2-7; the match to TRBD1 covers 11 bases. The germline V gene encodes CDR1 MDHEN and CDR2 SYDVKM. The J segment lost 5 bases and the V segment lost 8 bases, leaving 8 bases of the junction unmatched. CDR3 length: 14 residues. The CDR3 nucleotides read TGTGCCAGCGGCCAGGACAGGGGGCTAAACGAGCAGTACTTC. Translated: CASGQDRGLNEQYF.

The chain is built from TRBV7-9 and TRBJ1-2, with TRBD1 as a possible D gene (6 bases). Germline V gives CDR1 SEHNR, CDR2 FQNEAQ (reference sequence). Trimming pared 7 bases from V and 5 bases from J, leaving 14 bases between. The CDR3 is 13 residues long. The CDR3 is CASTRQDAYGYTF. The CDR3 bases are TGTGCCAGCACCCGACAGGACGCTTATGGCTACACCTTC.

The CDR3 DNA reads TGTGCCAGTAGTTTCGCGGGAGACTACGAGCAGTACTTC. Translation: CASSFAGDYEQYF. This chain connects TRBV19 to TRBJ2-7; TRBD2 agrees at 7 bases. This CDR3 is built from 13 residues. V was clipped by 5 bases and J by 3 bases; unmatched bases: 4. Per germline, CDR1 LNHDA and CDR2 SQIVND (reference sequence).

This clone has more than one count but fewer than ten. J is TRBJ1-1 and V is TRBV4-3, with 7 bases identical to TRBD1. Germline V gene data show CDR1 as LGHNA and CDR2 as YSLEER. The junction had 6 bases not matched to a gene; V was cut back by 0 bases and J by 5 bases. There are 15 residues in the CDR3. This CDR3 reads CASSQDARGHTEAFF. The CDR3 coding sequence is TGCGCCAGCAGCCAAGATGCTAGGGGGCATACTGAAGCTTTCTTT.

The J gene is TRBJ1-2, the V gene TRBV19; TRBD1 aligns across 9 bases. The CDR3 has 15 amino acids. Germline lookup yields CDR1 LNHDA and CDR2 SQIVND (reference sequence). Trimming at V came to 4 bases and at J to 1 base, leaving 4 bases not matched to a gene. The chain's CDR3 is CASSSGTGINYGYTF. CDR3 coding DNA: TGTGCCAGTAGTAGCGGGACAGGGATTAACTATGGCTACACCTTC.

This rearrangement joins TRBV9 to TRBJ2-1; TRBD2 aligns across 7 bases. Germline trimming cut 0 bases from V and 4 bases from J; bases unmatched to any gene: 4. This CDR3 is built from 15 residues. Germline loops: CDR1 SGDLS, CDR2 YYNGEE. The CDR3 spells CASSVAAGAYNEQFF. For the CDR3, the DNA is TGTGCCAGCAGCGTAGCCGCGGGAGCTTACAATGAGCAGTTCTTC. The full variable domain, completed using reference TRBV9 and TRBJ2-1, is DSGVTQTPKHLITATGQRVTLRCSPRSGDLSVYWYQQSLDQGLQFLIQYYNGEERAKGNILERFSAQQFPDLHSELNLSSLELGDSALYFCASSVAAGAYNEQFFGPGTRLTVL.

V gene TRBV28 combines with J gene TRBJ2-2, with D possibly TRBD1 on 6 matching bases. Germline V CDR1 and CDR2: MDHEN, SYDVKM. This CDR3 contains 17 residues. Trimming took off 5 bases at V and 7 bases at J, with 23 bases between the two ends. DNA for the CDR3: TGTGCCAGCAGTACACCCCGGGACACCATCCTGGACGGGGAGCTGTTTTTT. As protein: CASSTPRDTILDGELFF.

The V call is TRBV18, the J call TRBJ1-1; 7 bases align to TRBD1. After removal of 6 bases from V and 12 bases from J, the junction contained 16 bases not matched to a gene. The CDR3 extends over 14 amino acids. Germline V gene sequence: CDR1 KGHSH, CDR2 LQKENI. CDR3 in amino acids: CASSRIRQGGDPFF. The CDR3 DNA follows: TGTGCCAGCTCCCGAATCCGACAGGGAGGGGATCCTTTCTTT.

This sequence joins TRBV6-6 and TRBJ1-5; unclear D gene. This CDR3 contains 14 residues. Germline CDR1 reads MNHNY; CDR2 reads SVGAGI (reference sequence). V was pared by 3 bases and J by 2 bases, with 8 bases between. The CDR3 DNA follows: TGTGCCAGCAGTTATCCTGGTGGCAATCAGCCCCAGCATTTT. Translation: CASSYPGGNQPQHF.